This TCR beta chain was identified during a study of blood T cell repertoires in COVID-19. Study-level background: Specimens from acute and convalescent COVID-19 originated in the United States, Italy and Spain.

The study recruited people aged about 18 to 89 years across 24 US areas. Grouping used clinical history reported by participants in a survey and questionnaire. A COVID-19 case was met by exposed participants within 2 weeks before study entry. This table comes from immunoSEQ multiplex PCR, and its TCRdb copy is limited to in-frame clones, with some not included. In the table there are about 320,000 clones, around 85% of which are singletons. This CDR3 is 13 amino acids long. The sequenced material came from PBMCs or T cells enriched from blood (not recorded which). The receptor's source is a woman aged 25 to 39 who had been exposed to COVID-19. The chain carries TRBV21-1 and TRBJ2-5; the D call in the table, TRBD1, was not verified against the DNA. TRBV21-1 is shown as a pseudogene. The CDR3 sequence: CASSKRPGEAQYF. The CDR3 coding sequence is TGTGCCAGCAGCAAAAGGCCAGGGGAAGCCCAGTACTTC.